The 8 T cell receptor beta chains in this list originate from one sample, sequenced in a study of cytomegalovirus exposure and HLA in healthy donors. The repertoire was sequenced with immunoSEQ multiplex PCR; TCRdb's copy has only in-frame clones and lacks some. The sample has 150,000 to 200,000 clones, around 85% seen once. Sequences were obtained from PBMCs. These receptor sequences come from a man aged 18 to 29 in good health and CMV-seropositive.

The chain has TRBV27 and TRBJ2-3; 8 bases are shared with TRBD2. Germline CDR1 reads MNHEY; CDR2 reads SMNVEV (reference sequence). J gave up 4 bases and V 6 bases, and 6 bases lay outside the gene matches. This CDR3 comprises 14 residues. In DNA form, the CDR3 reads TGTGCCAGCAGCTCCGGGGGGGGCGCAGATACGCAGTATTTT. This sequence encodes CASSSGGGADTQYF.

This chain connects TRBV19 to TRBJ1-3, with D possibly being TRBD1 (5 bases). The CDR3 spans 18 residues. V lost 8 bases and J lost 0, with 23 bases in between. Germline loops: CDR1 LNHDA, CDR2 SQIVND (reference sequence). This CDR3 is CASGPPFKRQISGNTIYF. The DNA for the CDR3 is TGTGCCAGTGGTCCCCCTTTTAAGAGACAGATCTCTGGAAACACCATATATTTT.

The CDR3 here is CASSLALAGDEQYF. CDR3 sequence (DNA): TGTGCCAGCAGTTTAGCCCTAGCGGGAGACGAGCAGTACTTC. The rearrangement joins TRBV28 to TRBJ2-7; 10 bases map to TRBD2. Looked up from germline, CDR1 is MDHEN and CDR2 is SYDVKM. The CDR3 contains 14 residues. V lost 2 bases to trimming and J lost 5 bases; unmatched junction nucleotides: 3.

The chain employs TRBV7-9 and TRBJ1-1; 7 bases fit TRBD1. This CDR3 is 16 amino acids long. CDR1 is SEHNR and CDR2 is FQNEAQ in the germline V gene (reference sequence). The V segment lost 5 bases and the J segment 2 bases; nucleotides outside the gene matches: 11. CDR3: CASSPTGKGGNTEAFF. In nucleotides, the CDR3 is TGTGCCAGCAGCCCGACAGGGAAGGGCGGAAACACTGAAGCTTTCTTT.

The chain links TRBV27 to TRBJ1-6; D gene uncertain. V was trimmed by 5 bases and J by 5 bases, leaving 13 bases between them. CDR1 and CDR2 (germline): MNHEY, SMNVEV (reference sequence). The length of the CDR3 is 15 residues. The CDR3 DNA reads as TGTGCCAGCAGTCTCCTTATCGGGGATAATTCACCCCTCCACTTT. It yields the protein CASSLLIGDNSPLHF.

This clone was found once. The rearrangement joins TRBV27 to TRBJ1-1, with 7 positions matching TRBD1. The CDR3 runs to 13 residues. J lost 5 bases, V lost 7 bases, and 7 bases had no gene match. CDR1 and CDR2 from the germline V gene are MNHEY and SMNVEV (reference sequence). The DNA of the CDR3 is TGTGCCAGCAACCCATCAGGGGGGACTGAAGCTTTCTTT. Amino acids: CASNPSGGTEAFF.

The chain is built from TRBV4-1 and TRBJ1-2; 8 bases agree with TRBD1. There are 15 residues in the CDR3. V shed 5 bases, J shed 4 bases, and the junction held 9 bases outside the gene matches. Germline V lookup: CDR1 MGHRA, CDR2 YSYEKL. This CDR3 is CASSSHRGTPYGYTF. The CDR3 DNA is TGCGCCAGCAGCTCTCACAGGGGGACCCCCTATGGCTACACCTTC.

This clone was seen once. This chain links TRBV4-2 with TRBJ2-7; the match to TRBD2 covers 13 bases. The CDR3 has 21 residues. Trimming cost V 4 bases and J 6 bases; bases outside gene matches: 24. Looked up from germline, CDR1 is LGHNA and CDR2 is YNFKEQ. The CDR3 region is CASSRGQGPTSGRPGGPEQYF. CDR3 bases: TGTGCCAGCAGCCGGGGACAGGGGCCGACTAGCGGGAGGCCCGGAGGTCCCGAGCAGTACTTC.